These T cell receptor beta chains were read from a single sample in a study of blood T cells in healthy people across ages. MiXCR was run by TCRdb on the 5' RACE reads, yielding one entry per CDR3 protein. The repertoire holds some 780,000 distinct CDR3 sequences, with around 50% as singletons. The specimen was blood. The receptors were gathered from a middle-aged man in good health. The CDR3 runs from the conserved cysteine through the conserved F or W. Each record gives: D gene, J gene, V gene, clone size, CDR3 DNA, CDR3 protein. A D gene is named only where the DNA matches it firmly. The size entry is marked missing in some rows and otherwise reads once, few, many or a size class.

d_gene: .
j_gene: TRBJ2-1
v_gene: TRBV7-2
abundance: .
CDR3nt: TGTGCCAGCAGACTTAGTAAAGCTAGCGTGGATGAGCAGTTCTTC
CDR3aa: CASRLSKASVDEQFF

d_gene: .
j_gene: TRBJ2-7
v_gene: TRBV6-5
abundance: few
CDR3nt: TGTGCCAGCAAGTCGAGTACTTACGAGCAGTACTTC
CDR3aa: CASKSSTYEQYF

d_gene: .
j_gene: TRBJ2-1
v_gene: TRBV20-1
abundance: .
CDR3nt: TGCAGTGCTAGAGATCTAGCGTTCCCCTACAATGAGCAGTTCTTC
CDR3aa: CSARDLAFPYNEQFF

d_gene: TRBD1
j_gene: TRBJ2-4
v_gene: TRBV29-1
abundance: .
CDR3nt: TGCAGCGTTGGGGGGACAGGGGTAGCCAAAAACATTCAGTACTTC
CDR3aa: CSVGGTGVAKNIQYF

d_gene: .
j_gene: TRBJ2-7
v_gene: TRBV11-3
abundance: .
CDR3nt: TGTGCCAGCAGCTTAGATCTAGGGGCCGAGCAGTACTTC
CDR3aa: CASSLDLGAEQYF

d_gene: .
j_gene: TRBJ1-1
v_gene: TRBV11-2
abundance: few
CDR3nt: TGTGCCAGCAGCTCACAGGGTAATGAAGCTTTCTTT
CDR3aa: CASSSQGNEAFF

d_gene: .
j_gene: TRBJ2-7
v_gene: TRBV3-1
abundance: .
CDR3nt: TGTGCCAGCAGCCAAGTGACAGGTGTAGAGCAGTACTTC
CDR3aa: CASSQVTGVEQYF

d_gene: TRBD2
j_gene: TRBJ2-2
v_gene: TRBV20-1
abundance: .
CDR3nt: TGCAGTGCTAGAGAAGGGACTAGCGGGAGGGCCGGGGAGCTGTTTTTT
CDR3aa: CSAREGTSGRAGELFF

d_gene: TRBD1
j_gene: TRBJ1-5
v_gene: TRBV15
abundance: .
CDR3nt: TGTGCCACCAAGAACAGGGGGTTAAGGGATCAGCCCCAGCATTTT
CDR3aa: CATKNRGLRDQPQHF

d_gene: TRBD1
j_gene: TRBJ1-2
v_gene: TRBV6-5
abundance: .
CDR3nt: TGTGCCAGCAGGGGACAGGGGCACTATGGCTACACCTTC
CDR3aa: CASRGQGHYGYTF

d_gene: TRBD2
j_gene: TRBJ2-5
v_gene: TRBV27
abundance: few
CDR3nt: TGTGCCAGCAGCGGACCGGGACTAGCGGACCAAGAGACCCAGTACTTC
CDR3aa: CASSGPGLADQETQYF

d_gene: TRBD1
j_gene: TRBJ1-2
v_gene: TRBV7-9
abundance: .
CDR3nt: TGTGCCAGCAGCTCAGAAAGGGACAGCTATGGCTACACCTTC
CDR3aa: CASSSERDSYGYTF

d_gene: TRBD1
j_gene: TRBJ2-1
v_gene: TRBV5-1
abundance: .
CDR3nt: TGCGCCAGCAGCACAAGACAGGGATTGATCTACAAGGAGCAGTTCTTC
CDR3aa: CASSTRQGLIYKEQFF

d_gene: TRBD2
j_gene: TRBJ2-1
v_gene: TRBV28
abundance: .
CDR3nt: TGTGCCAGCAGTGGGGGACTAGCGGGAAGGTACAATGAGCAGTTCTTC
CDR3aa: CASSGGLAGRYNEQFF

d_gene: .
j_gene: TRBJ1-6
v_gene: TRBV12-3/TRBV12-4
abundance: .
CDR3nt: TGTGCCAGCACCTCCAGTATTCTGGAGAATTCACCCCTCCACTTT
CDR3aa: CASTSSILENSPLHF

d_gene: .
j_gene: TRBJ2-5
v_gene: TRBV7-9
abundance: .
CDR3nt: TGTGCCAGCAGCTTAGAGGACCGCCAAGAGACCCAGTACTTC
CDR3aa: CASSLEDRQETQYF

d_gene: .
j_gene: TRBJ2-4
v_gene: TRBV12-3/TRBV12-4
abundance: .
CDR3nt: TGTGCCAGCAGTTTAGGAGGGGGGATAGCCAAAAACATTCAGTACTTC
CDR3aa: CASSLGGGIAKNIQYF

d_gene: TRBD2
j_gene: TRBJ2-1
v_gene: TRBV4-3
abundance: few
CDR3nt: TGCGCCAGCAGCCAAGACCTAGCGGGAGGGTACTACAATGAGCAGTTCTTC
CDR3aa: CASSQDLAGGYYNEQFF

d_gene: .
j_gene: TRBJ1-2
v_gene: TRBV6-1
abundance: .
CDR3nt: TGTGCCAGCAGTGAAGTTCGGAATGGCTACACCTTC
CDR3aa: CASSEVRNGYTF

d_gene: .
j_gene: TRBJ2-7
v_gene: TRBV7-8
abundance: .
CDR3nt: TGTGCCAGCAGCTTAGCTCTGGCAAACAGGGTTTCACCTTACGAGCAGTACTTC
CDR3aa: CASSLALANRVSPYEQYF

d_gene: .
j_gene: TRBJ1-2
v_gene: TRBV27
abundance: few
CDR3nt: TGTGCCAGCAGTTTGGGCAGGGCCGGCGGCTACACCTTC
CDR3aa: CASSLGRAGGYTF

d_gene: .
j_gene: TRBJ2-4
v_gene: TRBV7-9
abundance: .
CDR3nt: TGTGCCAGCAGCTTAGAGGTAGGCCAAGGACTCGAAAACATTCAGTACTTC
CDR3aa: CASSLEVGQGLENIQYF

d_gene: TRBD2
j_gene: TRBJ2-3
v_gene: TRBV28
abundance: few
CDR3nt: TGTGCCAGCAGTTTGTTGCGGGGGGCGAGAGGATATACGCAGTATTTT
CDR3aa: CASSLLRGARGYTQYF